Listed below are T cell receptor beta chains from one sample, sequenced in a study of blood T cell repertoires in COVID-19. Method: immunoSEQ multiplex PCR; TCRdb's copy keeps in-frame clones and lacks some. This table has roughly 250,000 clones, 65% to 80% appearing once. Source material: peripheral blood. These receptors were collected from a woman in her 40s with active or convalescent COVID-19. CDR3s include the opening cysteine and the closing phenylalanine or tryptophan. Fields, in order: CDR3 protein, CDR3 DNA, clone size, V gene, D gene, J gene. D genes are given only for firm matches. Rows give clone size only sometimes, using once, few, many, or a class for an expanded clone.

CDR3: CASSVTGLTDTDTQYF
DNA: TGTGCCAGCAGCGTAACGGGTCTCACCGACACAGATACGCAGTATTTT
size: -
V: TRBV9
D: -
J: TRBJ2-3

CDR3: CASSRTGVPQETQYF
DNA: TGTGCCAGCAGCCGGACAGGGGTTCCACAAGAGACCCAGTACTTC
size: -
V: TRBV11-3
D: TRBD1
J: TRBJ2-5

CDR3: CASSRTAATDTQYF
DNA: TGTGCCAGCAGCCGCACAGCAGCCACAGATACGCAGTATTTT
size: -
V: TRBV7-3
D: -
J: TRBJ2-3

CDR3: CASSLEQGATGNTIYF
DNA: TGCGCCAGCAGCTTGGAACAGGGGGCGACTGGAAACACCATATATTTT
size: -
V: TRBV5-1
D: TRBD1
J: TRBJ1-3

CDR3: CASSGRQGGPDTQYF
DNA: TGTGCCAGCAGTGGAAGGCAGGGAGGTCCAGATACGCAGTATTTT
size: -
V: TRBV2
D: -
J: TRBJ2-3

CDR3: CASSDRASGNTIYF
DNA: TGCGCCAGCAGCGACAGGGCCTCTGGAAACACCATATATTTT
size: -
V: TRBV5-1
D: TRBD1
J: TRBJ1-3

CDR3: CASSTTGGNQPQHF
DNA: TGTGCCAGTAGTACGACAGGGGGCAATCAGCCCCAGCATTTT
size: -
V: TRBV19
D: TRBD1
J: TRBJ1-5

CDR3: CASSLGLAPDTQYF
DNA: TGTGCCAGCAGCTTGGGACTAGCGCCAGATACGCAGTATTTT
size: -
V: TRBV7-3
D: TRBD2
J: TRBJ2-3

CDR3: CASSYGQGSTGELFF
DNA: TGTGCCAGCAGTTACGGTCAGGGGAGCACCGGGGAGCTGTTTTTT
size: once
V: TRBV6-5
D: -
J: TRBJ2-2

CDR3: CSVEVQDRDETQYF
DNA: TGCAGCGTTGAAGTCCAAGACAGGGACGAGACCCAGTACTTC
size: -
V: TRBV29-1
D: TRBD1
J: TRBJ2-5

CDR3: CASSLWTGRGDTEAFF
DNA: TGTGCCAGCAGTTTATGGACAGGGCGCGGGGACACTGAAGCTTTCTTT
size: few
V: TRBV27
D: TRBD1
J: TRBJ1-1

CDR3: CASRPGQGKTEAFF
DNA: TGTGCCAGCAGGCCGGGACAGGGAAAGACTGAAGCTTTCTTT
size: -
V: TRBV2
D: TRBD1
J: TRBJ1-1

CDR3: CASSPFEDSPLHF
DNA: TGTGCCAGCAGCCCTTTCGAGGATTCACCCCTCCACTTT
size: -
V: TRBV7-9
D: -
J: TRBJ1-6

CDR3: CASSPGLADTQYF
DNA: TGTGCCAGCAGTCCGGGACTAGCAGATACGCAGTATTTT
size: -
V: TRBV6-4
D: TRBD2
J: TRBJ2-3